The present TCR beta chain was sequenced within a study of T cell responses to AZD1222 COVID-19 vaccine (dated by TCRdb to the early 2020s). At the level of the whole study: TCR sequencing was performed for roughly 250 trial participants, of whom 200 to 220 were given two doses of AZD1222 and around 25 were given two doses of MenACWY control vaccine. Trial participants were enrolled into age subgroups of 18-55, 56-69 and 70-plus years, which contained approximately 150, 28 and 58 TCR-sequenced participants, respectively.

The research as a whole found: Only a handful of AZD1222 recipients were SARS-CoV-2 seropositive at baseline, limiting conclusions about previously exposed vaccinees. In the small 56-69-year group, the increase in depth fell short of significance, most likely because of low power. The whole spike protein was spanned by vaccine-associated CD4 TCRs, and dominant responses were seen in regions 160-218 and 743-854. Reportedly, almost half of the unique spike-specific TCRs recognized epitopes lying outside the regions that are mutated in the B.1.351 and B.1.1.7 variants. No day 14 peak-response samples were available, so repertoires were characterized only after the peak T cell response. After two AZD1222 doses, both the breadth and the depth of spike-specific TCRs were significantly higher than at day 0 and than in MenACWY recipients. Participants were mostly white British and included more females than males, and it was suggested by the authors that clonal diversity may have been underestimated.

The label giving this sample's time point can be read as: baseline before first vaccination. Taken with the paper, the label for treatment or condition translates to: meningococcal conjugate vaccine given as trial control. Vaccinee samples were obtained from the UK trials COV001 and COV002, which included a single-blind randomized controlled phase 2/3 trial of AZD1222 (ChAdOx1 nCoV-19) in healthy adults. For TCRbeta chain sequencing, PBMC samples from trial participants were taken at day 0 and at day 28 after the second dose. The CDR3 regions of human TCRbeta chains were analyzed by immunosequencing. The study's processing was this. Repertoire TCRs were matched against a reference library of SARS-CoV-2-specific TCRs generated with the MIRA antigen-specificity platform. Breadth was defined as the fraction of unique TCRs that were SARS-CoV-2-associated. Depth was defined as the fraction of total T cells that were SARS-CoV-2-associated. Using the MIRA data, each spike-specific TCR was assigned both to the spike region to which the TCR was reactive and to a CD4 or CD8 class. Log10-transformed breadth and depth values were compared by one-way ANOVA with Sidak's multiple comparisons tests. Imported from immuneACCESS, the table was reduced by TCRdb to in-frame sequences with V and J called. These copies leave out some clones; in studies compared against another copy, an unresolved V gene accounts for under half, and the cause of the remainder is not known. The DNA gave D and trimming, while V, J and clone size come from that table. The sample table holds 120,000 or so clones, of which roughly 89% were seen once. In total, the top ten clones hold approximately 10% of the sample.

On this clone itself: Its recognized antigen is unknown. Base quality data are lacking; no much larger clone is found one base away.

V lost 4 bases and J lost 0 bases; the stretch between them is 10 bases long. Measured from the cysteine to the phenylalanine, the CDR3 is 15 residues long. Left in the record is the CDR3 DNA by itself, 45 bases read in frame from the first base. Looking up the germline V gene (reference sequence) yields CDR1 LGHDT and CDR2 YNNKEL. The chain is made from TRBV3-1 (or the pseudogene TRBV3-2) and TRBJ1-3; no D gene can be assigned with confidence. The TCR sequence derives from an adult in good health. Sequenced material: peripheral blood, taken on day 0 of MenACWY control vaccination. The DNA sequence reads TGTGCCAGCAGCCCACGTCAGTTCTCTGGAAACACCATATATTTT. The encoded protein is CASSPRQFSGNTIYF.